This T cell receptor beta chain was profiled in a study of CD8+ T cells in alopecia areata. Broader study findings: TCR sharing was clearer in mice than between patients, perhaps partly owing to patient HLA diversity.

In regard to this clone: Its antigen is not known.

Following RNA extraction, reverse transcription yielded cDNA that acted as the sequencing template. Sequencing was performed with immunoSEQ multiplex PCR; in TCRdb, only in-frame clones are kept and a portion is missing. Altogether about 150,000 clones are present, around 57% being singletons, with the ten largest covering around 5%. With V trimmed by 4 bases and J by 5 bases, 10 bases remained unmatched. Germline CDR1 is SQVTM and CDR2 is ANQGSEA. This CDR3 is 14 amino acids long. The source of this sequence is a human donor in good health. Source material: CD4+ T cells sorted from blood. This rearrangement joins TRBV29-1 to TRBJ2-7, with 8 bases identical to TRBD1. Here the CDR3 reads CSVANRGSRNEQYF. CDR3 sequence (DNA): TGCAGCGTTGCAAACAGGGGGTCTAGGAACGAGCAGTACTTC.